Following are 20 T cell receptor beta chains from one sample sequenced in a study of cytomegalovirus exposure and HLA in healthy donors. Produced via immunoSEQ multiplex PCR; TCRdb's table is partial and in-frame only. Of 100,000 to 150,000 clones in the sample, about 90% were seen once. Input material: PBMCs. The source is a man in his thirties or forties in good health and CMV-seronegative.

The sample holds one count of this clone. The chain joins TRBV21-1 to TRBJ1-5; the table assigns TRBD1, which was not confirmed against the DNA. TRBV21-1 is shown as a pseudogene. This CDR3 has 16 residues. The CDR3 protein is CASSKALWTGCQPQHF. CDR3 DNA: TGTGCCAGCAGCAAAGCGCTTTGGACAGGGTGTCAGCCCCAGCATTTT.

This rearrangement joins TRBV9 to TRBJ2-2, with D perhaps matching TRBD1 (6 bases). The CDR3 loop spans 19 amino acids. CDR1 SGDLS and CDR2 YYNGEE come from the germline V gene. The V end was cut by 0 bases, the J end by 0 bases, with 18 bases between. CDR3 DNA sequence: TGTGCCAGCAGCGTAGAGTGGGGACATACGCTTTCGAACACCGGGGAGCTGTTTTTT. Translated: CASSVEWGHTLSNTGELFF.

The genes are TRBV6-1 and TRBJ2-7, with D possibly TRBD2 on 7 matching bases. CDR1 and CDR2 from the germline V gene are MNHNS and SASEGT. V was clipped by 6 bases and J by 4 bases, with 16 bases between them. This CDR3 has 14 amino acids. The CDR3 sequence: CASSDPGGAYEQYF. For the CDR3, the DNA is TGTGCCAGCAGCGACCCGGGGGGCGCTTACGAGCAGTACTTC.

This chain joins TRBV6-1 and TRBJ2-7; a possible D gene is TRBD1 (5 bases). CDR3 length: 15 amino acids. Germline CDR1 and CDR2: MNHNS and SASEGT. Deletions cut 2 bases from V and 0 bases from J, with 11 bases between. CDR3 loop: CASSERWGNSYEQYF. The CDR3 region has the DNA TGTGCCAGCAGTGAAAGGTGGGGCAACTCCTACGAGCAGTACTTC.

The chain links TRBV6-5 to TRBJ2-7; 7 bases align to TRBD2. Germline trimming cut 4 bases from V and 2 bases from J; bases unmatched to any gene: 5. CDR3 length equals 14 residues. Looked up from germline, CDR1 is MNHEY and CDR2 is SVGAGI. CDR3 in DNA: TGTGCCAGCAGTTCCAGCGGGGCAACCTACGAGCAGTACTTC. This translates into CASSSSGATYEQYF.

The J gene is TRBJ1-1, the V gene TRBV7-9; no clear D gene. This CDR3 region has 14 residues. V was trimmed by 0 bases and J by 3 bases, leaving 8 bases between them. CDR1 and CDR2 (germline): SEHNR, FQNEAQ (reference sequence). The chain's CDR3 is CASSLAVGDTEAFF. CDR3 nucleotides: TGTGCCAGCAGCTTAGCGGTCGGGGACACTGAAGCTTTCTTT.

This clone was detected only once. The gene calls are TRBV15 and TRBJ1-5; no definite D call. V lost 4 bases and J 0 bases, leaving 16 bases between the germline ends. Germline-derived CDR1 and CDR2 are LNHNV and YYDKDF (reference sequence). The CDR3 consists of 17 residues. As DNA, the CDR3 is TGTGCCACCAGCACCCCAAAGAGGGTGGGTAGCAATCAGCCCCAGCATTTT. It is translated as CATSTPKRVGSNQPQHF.

The rearrangement uses TRBV19 and TRBJ1-5; 7 bases are a match to TRBD1. Germline V gene sequence: CDR1 LNHDA, CDR2 SQIVND (reference sequence). V lost 1 base, J lost 9 bases, and 9 bases stayed unmatched. The CDR3 length is 15 residues. The DNA of the CDR3 is TGTGCCAGTAGTATAGGTGGACAGGACCTTCGGCCCCAGCATTTT. Its protein product is CASSIGGQDLRPQHF.

The chain links TRBV4-2 to TRBJ2-7; 9 bases line up with TRBD2. Trimming took 1 base from V and 4 from J; bases not matched to a gene: 8. The CDR3 totals 16 residues. Looked up from germline, CDR1 is LGHNA and CDR2 is YNFKEQ. The CDR3 region is CASSQGLSGGFYEQYF. The CDR3 nucleotides read TGTGCCAGCAGCCAAGGACTTAGCGGGGGCTTTTACGAGCAGTACTTC.

The genes are TRBV5-6 and TRBJ1-6; TRBD1 matches at 8 bases. Per germline, CDR1 SGHDT and CDR2 YYEEEE. J lost 4 bases, V lost 4 bases, and 10 bases had no gene match. The CDR3 spans 17 residues. This CDR3 reads CASSPYPDRAYNSPLHF. The CDR3 DNA reads TGTGCCAGCAGCCCCTATCCGGACAGGGCGTATAATTCACCCCTCCACTTT.

V gene TRBV6-5 combines with J gene TRBJ1-1; possible D gene TRBD1, 5 bases. Per germline, CDR1 MNHEY and CDR2 SVGAGI. The V gene lost 2 bases and the J gene lost 5 bases, with 9 bases spanning the gap. The CDR3 spans 13 residues. CDR3 residues: CASSYGGMTEAFF. The CDR3 region has the DNA TGTGCCAGCAGTTACGGGGGGATGACTGAAGCTTTCTTT.

The chain combines TRBV4-1 with TRBJ2-5; D gene ambiguous. Germline values: CDR1 MGHRA, CDR2 YSYEKL. This CDR3 is 14 amino acids long. Trimming removed 0 bases from V and 5 bases from J, with 10 bases in between. The CDR3 DNA is TGCGCCAGCAGCCAAGATCACAGCCCGGAGACCCAGTACTTC. This sequence encodes CASSQDHSPETQYF.

The chain links TRBV5-1 to TRBJ1-3; 10 bases agree with TRBD1. The V segment lost 4 bases and the J segment 4 bases; nucleotides outside the gene matches: 8. Germline V gene data show CDR1 as SGHRS and CDR2 as YFSETQ. This CDR3 region has 16 residues. DNA for the CDR3: TGCGCCAGCAGCGTAATGGGACAGGGGTCGGGAAACACCATATATTTT. This codes for CASSVMGQGSGNTIYF.

The chain couples TRBV6-4 to TRBJ1-1, with a possible D match to TRBD1 (6 bases). There are 14 residues in the CDR3. V dropped 7 bases and J dropped 3 bases, with 15 bases sitting between them. From germline, CDR1 is MRHNA and CDR2 SNTAGT. In DNA form, the CDR3 reads TGTGCCAGCAAGATCTCTGAGGGGGACACTGAAGCTTTCTTT. Amino acids: CASKISEGDTEAFF.

The chain carries TRBV5-6 and TRBJ1-2; D is perhaps TRBD1 (5 bases). Trimming stripped 4 bases from V and 6 bases from J, with 16 bases between. Germline V lookup: CDR1 SGHDT, CDR2 YYEEEE. This CDR3 has 14 amino acids. CDR3 loop: CASSQGQGVDGYTF. CDR3 coding DNA: TGTGCCAGCAGCCAAGGGCAAGGGGTAGATGGCTACACCTTC.

This chain links TRBV19 with TRBJ1-5; D not resolved. The CDR3 has 16 amino acids. CDR1 LNHDA and CDR2 SQIVND come from the germline V gene (reference sequence). V lost 4 bases and J lost 0, with 13 bases in between. The CDR3 loop reads CASSRGRFYSNQPQHF. The CDR3 DNA reads TGTGCCAGTAGTAGAGGGAGATTCTATAGCAATCAGCCCCAGCATTTT. Combining the CDR3 with reference TRBV19 and TRBJ1-5 gives the whole variable domain DGGITQSPKYLFRKEGQNVTLSCEQNLNHDAMYWYRQDPGQGLRLIYYSQIVNDFQKGDIAEGYSVSREKKESFPLTVTSAQKNPTAFYLCASSRGRFYSNQPQHFGDGTRLSIL.

In DNA, the CDR3 is TGCGCCAGCAGCTTGGCCTGGGGGGGTCCCTACGAGCAGTACTTC. Its translation is CASSLAWGGPYEQYF. J is TRBJ2-7 and V is TRBV5-1, with 7 nucleotides matching TRBD2. Trimming cost V 0 bases and J 2 bases; bases outside gene matches: 5. Germline V lookup: CDR1 SGHRS, CDR2 YFSETQ. The CDR3 runs to 15 residues.

This clone was observed once. J is TRBJ2-5 and V is TRBV11-2; 12 nucleotides match TRBD2. This CDR3 has 15 residues. Per the germline V gene, CDR1 is SGHAT and CDR2 is FQNNGV. The V segment lost 4 bases and the J segment 2 bases; nucleotides outside the gene matches: 2. In DNA, the CDR3 is TGTGCCAGCAGCTCGACTAGCGGGGGACAAGAGACCCAGTACTTC. Amino acids: CASSSTSGGQETQYF.

The chain has TRBV6-1 and TRBJ2-7; 8 positions agree with TRBD1. From germline, CDR1 is MNHNS and CDR2 SASEGT. CDR3 size: 12 residues. The V gene end was trimmed by 9 bases and the J gene end by 1 base; junction bases not matched to a gene: 2. As DNA, the CDR3 is TGTGCCAGTGGACAGGGATCCTACGAGCAGTACTTC. It translates to CASGQGSYEQYF.

The chain couples TRBV19 to TRBJ2-3, with TRBD2 matching over 10 bases. Trimming cost V 4 bases and J 6 bases; bases outside gene matches: 7. Germline-derived CDR1 and CDR2 are LNHDA and SQIVND (reference sequence). The length of the CDR3 is 15 residues. The CDR3 spells CASSRVAGGVDTQYF. CDR3 coding DNA: TGTGCCAGTAGTAGGGTAGCGGGGGGTGTGGATACGCAGTATTTT.